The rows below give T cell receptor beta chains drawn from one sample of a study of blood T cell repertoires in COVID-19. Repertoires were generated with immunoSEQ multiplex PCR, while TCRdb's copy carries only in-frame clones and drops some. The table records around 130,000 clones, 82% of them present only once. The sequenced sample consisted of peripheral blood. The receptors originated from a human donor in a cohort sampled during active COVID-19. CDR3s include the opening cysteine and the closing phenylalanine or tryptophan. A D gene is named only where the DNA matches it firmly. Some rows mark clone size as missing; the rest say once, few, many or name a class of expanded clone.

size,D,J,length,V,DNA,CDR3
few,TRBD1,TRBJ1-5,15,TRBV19,TGTGCCAGTAGTATTTCTGGGACAGGGGGCCAGCCCCAGCATTTT,CASSISGTGGQPQHF
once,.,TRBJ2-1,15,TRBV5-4,TGTGCCAGCAGCTTGGGACAGATTTCCTACAATGAGCAGTTCTTC,CASSLGQISYNEQFF
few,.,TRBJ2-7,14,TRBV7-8,TGTGCCAGCAGCTTAGGAGTCGGGGCCTACGAGCAGTACTTC,CASSLGVGAYEQYF
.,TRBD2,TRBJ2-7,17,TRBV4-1,TGCGCCAGCAGCCAAAGGGGGCTAAATAGCGGGGGCCACGAGCAGTACTTC,CASSQRGLNSGGHEQYF
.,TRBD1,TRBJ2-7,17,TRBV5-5,TGTGCCAGCAGCTCACAATCGGACAGGGGGAGACCCTACGAGCAGTACTTC,CASSSQSDRGRPYEQYF
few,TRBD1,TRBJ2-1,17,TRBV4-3,TGCGCCAGCAGCCAGGAAGGGACAGGGGGATTCCTCGGAGAGCAGTTCTTC,CASSQEGTGGFLGEQFF
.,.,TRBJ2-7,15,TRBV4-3,TGCGCCAGCAGCCAAGAGCGAAGTAGCAACCACGAGCAGTACTTC,CASSQERSSNHEQYF
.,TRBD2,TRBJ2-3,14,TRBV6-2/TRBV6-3,TGTGCCAGCAGCGGGACTAGCGGGGGGGATACGCAGTATTTT,CASSGTSGGDTQYF
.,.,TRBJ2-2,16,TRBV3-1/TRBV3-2,TGTGCCAGCAGCCAAGATTTCCATTCGAACACCGGGGAGCTGTTTTTT,CASSQDFHSNTGELFF
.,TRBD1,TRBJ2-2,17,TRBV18,TGTGCCAGCTCACCAACCAGGGGGACAGGGCCCGCCGGGGAGCTGTTTTTT,CASSPTRGTGPAGELFF
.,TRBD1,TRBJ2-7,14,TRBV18,TGTGCCAGCTCACTAGACAGGGGTAGCGACGAGCAGTACTTC,CASSLDRGSDEQYF
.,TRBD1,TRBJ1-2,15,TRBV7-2,TGTGCCAGCAGCCCGACGGGACAGGGACGCTATGGCTACACCTTC,CASSPTGQGRYGYTF
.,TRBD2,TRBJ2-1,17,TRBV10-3,TGTGCCATCAGTGAGTCGATGGCAACTAGCGGGGACAATGAGCAGTTCTTC,CAISESMATSGDNEQFF
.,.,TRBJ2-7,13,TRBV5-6,TGTGCCAGCAGCGGGCTAAGCTCCTACGAGCAGTACTTC,CASSGLSSYEQYF
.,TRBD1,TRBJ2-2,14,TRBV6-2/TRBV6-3,TGTGCCAGCAGTCGACAGGGTTACACCGGGGAGCTGTTTTTT,CASSRQGYTGELFF
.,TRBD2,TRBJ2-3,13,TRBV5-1,TGCGCCAGCAGCCGGAGCGGGGGATATACGCAGTATTTT,CASSRSGGYTQYF
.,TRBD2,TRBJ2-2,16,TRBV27,TGTGCCAGCAGTCCGGGGACTAGCGGCAGCCTCGGGGAGCTGTTTTTT,CASSPGTSGSLGELFF
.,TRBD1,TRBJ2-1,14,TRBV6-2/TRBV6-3,TGTGCCAGCAGTTGGGGACAGTCCTACAATGAGCAGTTCTTC,CASSWGQSYNEQFF
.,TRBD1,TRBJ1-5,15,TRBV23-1,TGCGCCAGCAGTCCCCCCGGACAGGGTTGCCAGCCCCAGCATTTT,CASSPPGQGCQPQHF
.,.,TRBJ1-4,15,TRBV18,TGTGCCAGCTCACCTTTCGGGGAGGTTAATGAAAAACTGTTTTTT,CASSPFGEVNEKLFF
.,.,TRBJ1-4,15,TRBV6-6,TGTGCCAGCAGTTACTCACCAGGTGGTGGTGAAAAACTGTTTTTT,CASSYSPGGGEKLFF
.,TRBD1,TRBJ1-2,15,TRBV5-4,TGTGCCAGCAGCTTGGCAGGACAGGGAGGCTATGGCTACACCTTC,CASSLAGQGGYGYTF
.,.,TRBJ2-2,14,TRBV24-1,TGTGCCACCAGTGCGGGGGAAGACACCGGGGAGCTGTTTTTT,CATSAGEDTGELFF
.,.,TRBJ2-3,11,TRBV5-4,TGTGCCAGCAGCTTGTCGGATACGCAGTATTTT,CASSLSDTQYF
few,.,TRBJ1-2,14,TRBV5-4,TGTGCCAGCAGCCAAAGTCGACAGGCCTATGGCTACACCTTC,CASSQSRQAYGYTF
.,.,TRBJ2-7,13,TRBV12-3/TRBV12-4,TGTGCCAGCAGTCTCAGACAGGGAGGAGAGCAGTACTTC,CASSLRQGGEQYF
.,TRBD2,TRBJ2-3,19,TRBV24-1,TGTGCCACCAGTGGCCCCCCCTCGGTAGTGGCGGGGGGCACAGATACGCAGTATTTT,CATSGPPSVVAGGTDTQYF
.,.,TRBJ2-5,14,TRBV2,TGTGCCAGCAGTGAACGCGGGGCAGAAGAGACCCAGTACTTC,CASSERGAEETQYF
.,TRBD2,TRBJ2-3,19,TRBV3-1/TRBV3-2,TGTGCCAGCAGCCAAACGGGACTAGCGGGGGGCTTGAGCACAGATACGCAGTATTTT,CASSQTGLAGGLSTDTQYF
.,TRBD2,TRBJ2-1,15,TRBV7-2,TGTGCCAGCAGCTTAGCCCGGACTAGCAGCAATGAGCAGTTCTTC,CASSLARTSSNEQFF
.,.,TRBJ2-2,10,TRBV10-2,TGCGCCAGCATTAACGGGGAGCTGTTTTTT,CASINGELFF
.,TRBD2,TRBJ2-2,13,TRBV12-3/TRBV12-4,TGTGCCAGCAGTTTGGGGGGGGTCGGGGAGCTGTTTTTT,CASSLGGVGELFF
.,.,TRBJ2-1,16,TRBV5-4,TGTGCCAGCAGCTTGGACAGGGTGGCTACATACAATGAGCAGTTCTTC,CASSLDRVATYNEQFF
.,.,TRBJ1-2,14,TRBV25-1,TGTGCCAGCAGTGAAGGGGGCAGGAGCTATGGCTACACCTTC,CASSEGGRSYGYTF
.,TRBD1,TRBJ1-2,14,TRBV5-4,TGTGCCAGCAGCTTCCGGGACAGCCCGTCTGGCTACACCTTC,CASSFRDSPSGYTF
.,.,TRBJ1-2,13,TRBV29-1,TGCAGCGTTGATACCGGGATTTGGGATGGCTACACCTTC,CSVDTGIWDGYTF
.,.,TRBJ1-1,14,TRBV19,TGTGCCAGTACCCCCCGTGGGGGCAACACTGAAGCTTTCTTT,CASTPRGGNTEAFF
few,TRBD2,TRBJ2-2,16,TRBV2,TGTGCCAGAGACCGGGGTAGCGCGGGGGGGCCCGGGGAGCTGTTTTTT,CARDRGSAGGPGELFF
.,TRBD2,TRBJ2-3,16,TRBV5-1,TGCGCCAGCACCAGAGGGGACTACTCTCGCACAGATACGCAGTATTTT,CASTRGDYSRTDTQYF
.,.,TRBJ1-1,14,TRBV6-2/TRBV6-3,TGTGCCAGCAGTTACGGCCTTTCCCCCACTGAAGCTTTCTTT,CASSYGLSPTEAFF
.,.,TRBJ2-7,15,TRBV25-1,TGTGCCAGCAGTGAGAGCGGGCCCTTCCCTTACGAGCAGTACTTC,CASSESGPFPYEQYF
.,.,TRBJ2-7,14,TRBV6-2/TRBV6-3,TGTGCCAGCAGCCCCCCCACGGGGGTCTACGAGCAGTACTTC,CASSPPTGVYEQYF
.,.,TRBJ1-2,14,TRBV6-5,TGTGCCAGCAGCACCCGGGGAAATAACTATGGTTACACCTTC,CASSTRGNNYGYTF
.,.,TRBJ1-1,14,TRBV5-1,TGCGCCAGCAGCGCTATGGGGGGGAACACTGAAGCTTTCTTT,CASSAMGGNTEAFF
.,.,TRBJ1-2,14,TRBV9,TGTGCCAGCAGCCGGGGGGATACTAACTATGGCTACACCTTC,CASSRGDTNYGYTF
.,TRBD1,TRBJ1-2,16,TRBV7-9,TGTGCCAGCAGCTTAGAGTGGCAGGGGGTATCCTATGGCTACACCTTC,CASSLEWQGVSYGYTF
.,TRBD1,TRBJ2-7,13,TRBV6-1,TGTGCCAGCAGTGAAAGTGGGACAGGCGAGCAGTACTTC,CASSESGTGEQYF
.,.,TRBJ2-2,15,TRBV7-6,TGTGCCAGCAGCTTAGCGGTGGGGGCGGACGGGGAGCTGTTTTTT,CASSLAVGADGELFF
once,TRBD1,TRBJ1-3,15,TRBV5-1,TGCGCCAGCAGCCTGGTACAGGGGACTGGAAACACCATATATTTT,CASSLVQGTGNTIYF
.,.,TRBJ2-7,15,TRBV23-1,TGCGCCAGCCTCCCCCCCGGGGTGGGTAACTACGAGCAGTACTTC,CASLPPGVGNYEQYF
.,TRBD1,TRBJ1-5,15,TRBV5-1,TGCGCCAGCAGCTTGGATACAGGGGGCAAGCAGCCCCAGCATTTT,CASSLDTGGKQPQHF